Described below is a single T cell receptor beta chain sequence and its context. This clone came up a few times. Its antigen target is currently unknown. No much larger clonotype is one base removed from it; base qualities were not supplied. These data come from a study of PD-1 blockade in mismatch repair-deficient tumors listed by TCRdb under 2017. Background on the whole study: Between late 2013 and late 2016, 80 to 90 consecutive patients with around twelve mismatch repair-deficient cancer types, all previously treated and progressing, were enrolled in the trial. Deep sequencing of TCR CDR3 regions was used to track tumor-associated T cell clones in peripheral blood of patients responding to PD-1 blockade.

Libraries came from the immunoSEQ multiplex PCR assay. Regarding the original processing steps: A clone was classified as neoantigen-specific if the clone expanded significantly in response to the relevant peptide and did not expand significantly in response to any other peptide tested. Imported from immuneACCESS, the table was reduced by TCRdb to in-frame sequences with V and J called. These copies leave out some clones; in studies compared against another copy, an unresolved V gene accounts for under half, and the cause of the remainder is not known. V and J calls and clone size are as listed in that table; D and trimming were resolved from the DNA. Across this sample there are 14,000 or so clones, with around 86% seen only once. The top ten constitute around 4.9% of the sample. The germline ends are 24 bases apart after V is trimmed by 2 bases and J by 6 bases. Counted from cysteine to phenylalanine, this CDR3 has 18 amino acids. Just CDR3 DNA is preserved here, 54 bases in frame from base 1.

What the research found in general, with its limitations: Clones residing in the tumor, which were often undetectable in blood before treatment, expanded quickly after pembrolizumab and then contracted, generally before radiologic responses. Of about seven peptides, three triggered clonal expansion, producing over a hundred unique blood TCRs, of which about seven were also present in tumor, and every positive peptide came from a frameshift mutation.

The time point label of this sample denotes: roughly ten-day in vitro stimulation with candidate neoantigen peptide 6. Mismatch repair deficiency in every enrolled patient was established by polymerase chain reaction or immunohistochemistry. TCR sequencing was performed for three patients who responded to pembrolizumab therapy. Each of roughly 7 ELISpot-reactive candidate neoantigen peptides was used in an approximately 9-day in vitro stimulation prior to TCR sequencing. As the baseline for calculating clone fold-changes, a control culture with no peptide was run in an identical way. In the phase II trial, pembrolizumab PD-1 blockade was tested prospectively in advanced mismatch repair-deficient cancers, no matter which tissue of origin the cancers came from.

The rearranged segments are TRBV5-7 and TRBJ1-5; TRBD1 is a possible D gene, resting on 6 matching bases. TRBV5-7 is designated an ORF whose function remains uncertain. Sequencing used cells cultured in vitro, obtained from a patient treated with pembrolizumab. The TCR sequence derives from an adult with mismatch repair-deficient cancer. CDR3 region: CASSFSRDTKVRSQPQHF. The DNA is as follows: TGTGCCAGCAGCTTCAGCCGGGACACCAAGGTCAGGAGTCAGCCCCAGCATTTT.